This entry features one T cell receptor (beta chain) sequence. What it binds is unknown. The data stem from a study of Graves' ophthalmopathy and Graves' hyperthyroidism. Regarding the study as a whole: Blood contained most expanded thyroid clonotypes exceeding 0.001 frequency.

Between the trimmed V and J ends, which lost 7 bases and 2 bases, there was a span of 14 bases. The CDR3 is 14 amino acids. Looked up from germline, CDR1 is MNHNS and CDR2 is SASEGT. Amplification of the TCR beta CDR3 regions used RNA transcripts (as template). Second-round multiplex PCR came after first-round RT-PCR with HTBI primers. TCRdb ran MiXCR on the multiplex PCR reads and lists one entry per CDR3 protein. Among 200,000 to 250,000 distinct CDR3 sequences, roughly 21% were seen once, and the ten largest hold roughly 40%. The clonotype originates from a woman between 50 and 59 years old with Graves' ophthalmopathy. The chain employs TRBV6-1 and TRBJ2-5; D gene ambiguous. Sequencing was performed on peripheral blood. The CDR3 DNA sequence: TGTGCCAGCACCACTCGTTTTGGACAAGAGACCCAGTACTTC. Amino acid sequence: CASTTRFGQETQYF.